The sample holds one count of the clone carrying this T cell receptor beta chain. Its antigen is unidentified. A multiplex PCR was run with 60 Vbeta primers and 13 Jbeta primers. Data came from immunoSEQ multiplex PCR; TCRdb stores just in-frame clones and leaves some out. The sample has around 100,000 clones, approximately 80% seen once. The source of the sample is a study of cytomegalovirus exposure and HLA in healthy donors. Study-wide points: Accounts indicate the classifier identified cytomegalovirus status with strong specificity and sensitivity.

The V end was cut by 4 bases, the J end by 0 bases, with 15 bases between. The length of the CDR3 is 16 residues. From germline, CDR1 is SGHTS and CDR2 YDEGEE. Donors had nominal health at sampling but likely had unrecorded immune exposures. V is TRBV5-8 and J is TRBJ2-3; D possibly corresponds to TRBD1 (5 bases). The sequencing sample was made of PBMCs. This receptor was obtained from a female donor in good health and CMV-seropositive. The CDR3 nucleotides are TGTGCCAGCAGCACCTTGACAGTATCTAGCACAGATACGCAGTATTTT. This sequence encodes CASSTLTVSSTDTQYF.